This T cell receptor beta chain was profiled in a study of spatial heterogeneity in lung cancer. Looking at the study overall: There were consistently more beta-chain sequences detected than alpha-chain sequences. The mean occurrence of each unique TCR and UMI combination in raw reads exceeded eight.

This clonotype has a handful of counts. Time point meaning: sample taken at primary tumor resection. Material for sequencing was whole RNA from tumor, nontumor lung or frozen PBMC, left unsorted. Samples came from approximately 65 TRACERx patients with untreated early-stage lung cancer. A unique molecular identifier was carried by every single TCR cDNA molecule. MiXCR was run by TCRdb on the 5' RACE reads, yielding one entry per CDR3 protein. The table has roughly 80,000 distinct CDR3 sequences, roughly an eighth seen once. This CDR3 is 14 amino acids long. V was cut by 8 bases and J by 3 bases, with 16 bases left in between. Germline V gene sequence: CDR1 MDHEN, CDR2 SYDVKM.

The chain carries TRBV28 and TRBJ1-1; TRBD1 might be the D (5 bases). The TCR was taken from a male donor with early-stage non-small cell lung cancer. The sample in question was PBMCs, obtained at surgery. The CDR3 spells CASRLLVGDTEAFF. The CDR3 DNA sequence: TGTGCCAGCCGCCTGTTGGTAGGGGACACTGAAGCTTTCTTT. The full variable domain, its missing parts supplied by reference TRBV28 and TRBJ1-1, is DVKVTQSSRYLVKRTGEKVFLECVQDMDHENMFWYRQDPGLGLRLIYFSYDVKMKEKGDIPEGYSVSREKKERFSLILESASTNQTSMYLCASRLLVGDTEAFFGQGTRLTVV.